The 10 T cell receptor beta chains presented below share a single source sample, sequenced in a study of blood T cell repertoires in COVID-19. Only in-frame clones appear in the TCRdb table, and some are missing; sequencing was by immunoSEQ multiplex PCR. The sample shows about 250,000 clones, around 89% of them seen only once. Material for sequencing was peripheral blood. The receptors shown here come from a woman under 40 with COVID-19, enrolled during active disease.

This chain joins TRBV19 and TRBJ1-3; perhaps TRBD1 as D (6 bases). Trimming left V 3 bases short and J 4 bases short, with 19 bases between. Germline lookup yields CDR1 LNHDA and CDR2 SQIVND (reference sequence). The CDR3 loop spans 17 amino acids. CDR3 loop: CASSIQNRARSGNTIYF. For the CDR3, the DNA is TGTGCCAGTAGTATTCAGAACAGGGCAAGGTCGGGAAACACCATATATTTT. Variable domain in full (rest from reference TRBV19 and TRBJ1-3): DGGITQSPKYLFRKEGQNVTLSCEQNLNHDAMYWYRQDPGQGLRLIYYSQIVNDFQKGDIAEGYSVSREKKESFPLTVTSAQKNPTAFYLCASSIQNRARSGNTIYFGEGSWLTVV.

The V and J genes are TRBV24-1 and TRBJ1-1; 7 nucleotides line up with TRBD1. Germline assignment: CDR1 KGHDR and CDR2 SFDVKD. The CDR3 runs to 14 residues. The ends lost 3 bases at V and 3 bases at J; junction bases unmatched: 3. The CDR3 DNA reads TGTGCCACCAGTGATGGACAGGACTACACTGAAGCTTTCTTT. This gives the protein CATSDGQDYTEAFF.

The gene calls are TRBV6-2 or TRBV6-3 and TRBJ2-1; D is uncertain. V lost 4 bases and J 2 bases, leaving 18 bases between the germline ends. CDR1 is MNHEY, CDR2 SVGEGT, per germline. The CDR3 has 17 residues. The CDR3 DNA follows: TGTGCCAGCAGTTCCTGGGCAGGCCCTTTCACCTACAATGAGCAGTTCTTC. Translation gives CASSSWAGPFTYNEQFF.

The chain recombines TRBV6-5 with TRBJ1-6; D possibly corresponds to TRBD1 (5 bases). Looked up from germline, CDR1 is MNHEY and CDR2 is SVGAGI. The CDR3 runs to 16 residues. Trimming stripped 2 bases from V and 10 bases from J, with 18 bases between. CDR3 protein: CASSYTVGRDYSPLHF. In DNA form, the CDR3 reads TGTGCCAGCAGTTACACCGTGGGCAGGGATTACTCACCCCTCCACTTT.

The chain couples TRBV6-5 to TRBJ1-6, with 8 bases matching TRBD1. J was trimmed by 10 bases and V by 4 bases; bases with no gene match: 12. CDR1 is MNHEY, CDR2 SVGAGI, per germline. This CDR3 contains 16 residues. The DNA of the CDR3 is TGTGCCAGCAGTTCAACCTTCGGGACAGGAGGATCACCCCTCCACTTT. Its protein product is CASSSTFGTGGSPLHF.

V gene TRBV9 combines with J gene TRBJ2-1; D is ambiguous. The V end lost 1 base, the J end lost 1 base, and 9 bases lay between the germline ends. Germline CDR1 SGDLS, CDR2 YYNGEE. The CDR3 loop spans 15 amino acids. CDR3 DNA: TGTGCCAGCAGCGTAATCCGGGTATCCTACAATGAGCAGTTCTTC. Residues: CASSVIRVSYNEQFF.

The chain links TRBV6-1 to TRBJ1-4; the D is unclear. Germline lookup yields CDR1 MNHNS and CDR2 SASEGT. Trimming pared 0 bases from V and 14 bases from J, leaving 13 bases between. The length of the CDR3 is 13 residues. Here the CDR3 reads CASSEAVLRDLFF. The CDR3 bases are TGTGCCAGCAGTGAAGCGGTGTTGAGGGATCTGTTTTTT.

This clone was observed once. This chain links TRBV7-9 with TRBJ2-1, with TRBD1 as a possible D gene (5 bases). V was cut by 0 bases and J by 1 base, with 13 bases left in between. The CDR3 has 17 amino acids. Per the germline V gene, CDR1 is SEHNR and CDR2 is FQNEAQ (reference sequence). CDR3 DNA: TGTGCCAGCAGCTTAGCAATACTTAGGGGTTCCTACAATGAGCAGTTCTTC. Translated, it gives CASSLAILRGSYNEQFF.

The CDR3 coding sequence is TGTGCCAGCAGCAAACAGGGTCGAAACACTGAAGCTTTCTTT. Amino acids: CASSKQGRNTEAFF. J is TRBJ1-1 and V is TRBV21-1; the table's D call TRBD1 went unverified against the DNA. TRBV21-1 is a pseudogene locus. The CDR3 covers 14 residues.

As to this clone: One end of the junction is discordant with germline, which a read error may explain. The chain employs TRBV11-2 and TRBJ2-3; 11 bases are shared with TRBD2. The CDR3 is 14 residues long. Germline CDR1 and CDR2: SGHAT and FQNNGV. This CDR3 reads CASSLNLRGLAVDF. CDR3 in DNA: TGTGCCAGCAGCCTGAACCTACGGGGACTAGCGGTCGATTTT.